This is a list of T cell receptor beta chains from one sample in a study of technical replicates of blood from a handful of donors. The data were produced by immunoSEQ multiplex PCR, yet TCRdb's version contains in-frame clones alone and is incomplete. This table holds about 15,000 clones, around 80% found once. The sequenced material came from PBMCs. The receptors here all came from a human donor in good health. Each CDR3 is given with its conserved first and last residue. A D gene is named only where the DNA matches it firmly. Expanded clones get a size class; other rows say once, few or many, or leave the size out.

d_gene	j_gene	abundance	v_gene	CDR3nt	CDR3aa
TRBD1	TRBJ2-6	NA	TRBV6-1	TGTGCCAGCAGTGATCAGGGGGACGGGGCCAACGTCCTGACTTTC	CASSDQGDGANVLTF
TRBD1	TRBJ1-2	NA	TRBV5-1	TGCGCCAGCAGCCTTAACAACCCGGGACAGGTCTATGGCTACACCTTC	CASSLNNPGQVYGYTF
TRBD1	TRBJ2-1	few	TRBV2	TGTGCCAGCAGTCGAAGGACAGGTGGGCAGTTCTTC	CASSRRTGGQFF
NA	TRBJ2-2	NA	TRBV27	TGTGCCAGCAGTTTAGAGGAAACCGGGGAGCTGTTTTTT	CASSLEETGELFF
TRBD1	TRBJ2-1	NA	TRBV5-6	TGTGCCAGCAGCTCTATAGGGGGCGCAGACTACAATGAGCAGTTCTTC	CASSSIGGADYNEQFF
NA	TRBJ2-5	NA	TRBV29-1	TGCAGCGTTGGCGGGGAAAGTAAGACCCAGTACTTC	CSVGGESKTQYF
TRBD1	TRBJ1-1	NA	TRBV10-3	TGTGCCATCAGTGTAAGGGGACAGGGCACCACTGAAGCTTTCTTT	CAISVRGQGTTEAFF
NA	TRBJ1-5	NA	TRBV28	TGTGCCAGCAGTTTATTGACAGGCCCTCTGCCCCAGCATTTT	CASSLLTGPLPQHF
NA	TRBJ2-3	NA	TRBV28	TGTGCCAGCATGCCTAGGGGGATGGGGTTCGATACGCAGTATTTT	CASMPRGMGFDTQYF
TRBD2	TRBJ2-3	NA	TRBV19	TGTGCCATCAGCAGCGGGAAAGGCCTCCCAGATACGCAGTATTTT	CAISSGKGLPDTQYF
TRBD2	TRBJ2-1	NA	TRBV18	TGTGCCAGCTCATCACTACCCCCGGGACTAGCGGAAAGTAATGAGCAGTTCTTC	CASSSLPPGLAESNEQFF
TRBD2	TRBJ2-3	NA	TRBV4-1	TGCGCCAGCAGCCAGCCTAGCGGGAGGGCGGGCACAGATACGCAGTATTTT	CASSQPSGRAGTDTQYF
TRBD2	TRBJ2-1	NA	TRBV7-7	TGTGCCAGCAGCTTGGCTAGCGGCCCCTACAATGAGCAGTTCTTC	CASSLASGPYNEQFF
NA	TRBJ2-5	NA	TRBV27	TGTGCCAGCAGTTTGGAGGGGTTAAGCGAGACCCAGTACTTC	CASSLEGLSETQYF
TRBD1	TRBJ1-3	NA	TRBV6-1	TGTGCCAGTAGCACAGGGGCCGGGAACACCATATATTTT	CASSTGAGNTIYF
TRBD1	TRBJ2-5	NA	TRBV9	TGTGCCAGCAGCGTAGTTGCAGGGGGTAGCTGGGAGCAAGAGACCCAGTACTTC	CASSVVAGGSWEQETQYF
TRBD1	TRBJ2-7	NA	TRBV27	TGTGCCAGCAGTTCTCGGGACAGCTACGAGCAGTACTTC	CASSSRDSYEQYF
NA	TRBJ2-7	NA	TRBV6-6	TGTGCCAGCAGCAGCATAGGAGACGAGCAGTACTTC	CASSSIGDEQYF
NA	TRBJ1-1	NA	TRBV29-1	TGCAGCGTTGAAGTTTCCGGGAAGAACACTGAAGCTTTCTTT	CSVEVSGKNTEAFF
NA	TRBJ2-2	NA	TRBV10-2	TGCGCCAGCAGTGGGCAGGGGTCGTGGAACACCGGGGAGCTGTTTTTT	CASSGQGSWNTGELFF
TRBD2	TRBJ2-3	NA	TRBV5-5	TGTGCCAGCAGCTTTAGCGGGAGGACTTACACAGATACGCAGTATTTT	CASSFSGRTYTDTQYF
TRBD2	TRBJ2-7	NA	TRBV27	TGTGCCAGCAGTTTAACGGCTAGCGGACTCTACGAGCAGTACTTC	CASSLTASGLYEQYF
TRBD1	TRBJ1-2	NA	TRBV28	TGTGCCAGCGGACAGGTTTTTTCAAACTATGGCTACACCTTC	CASGQVFSNYGYTF
TRBD2	TRBJ2-1	NA	TRBV10-3	TGTGCCATCAGTGATTTGGGAGGGCCAATATGGAATGAGCAGTTCTTC	CAISDLGGPIWNEQFF
TRBD2	TRBJ2-2	few	TRBV5-5	TGTGCCAGCAGCGTGGGACTAGCGGGGACCGGGGAGCTGTTTTTT	CASSVGLAGTGELFF
NA	TRBJ2-7	NA	TRBV5-1	TGCGCCAGCAGCTTGGGATCGGGTAAACAAACCTACGAGCAGTACTTC	CASSLGSGKQTYEQYF
NA	TRBJ2-7	NA	TRBV10-1	TGCGCCAGCAGTAGGGACACTTCTCAGGACGAGCAGTACTTC	CASSRDTSQDEQYF
NA	TRBJ2-7	once	TRBV15	TGTGCCACCAGCAGAGTGGGGCGGGACTACGAGCAGTACTTC	CATSRVGRDYEQYF
TRBD2	TRBJ2-5	NA	TRBV10-1	TGCGCCAGCAGTGAGGGGGGTGAAACGGGTAGCGGGAGGGCGGAAGAGACCCAGTACTTC	CASSEGGETGSGRAEETQYF
TRBD1	TRBJ2-1	once	TRBV27	TGTGCCAGCAGGGGCGGGACAGGGGATTACAATGAGCAGTTCTTC	CASRGGTGDYNEQFF
TRBD1	TRBJ2-5	NA	TRBV9	TGTGCCAGCAGCGTAGCCGAGGCAGGGGGTGGAGAGACCCAGTACTTC	CASSVAEAGGGETQYF
NA	TRBJ1-2	NA	TRBV27	TGTGCCAGCAGTTCAGGGGTAGGCTATGGCTACACCTTC	CASSSGVGYGYTF
TRBD2	TRBJ2-5	NA	TRBV4-2	TGTGCCAGCAGCCAAGTTATGGGTGAGACTAGCGGGCCCGGGGAGACCCAGTACTTC	CASSQVMGETSGPGETQYF
TRBD2	TRBJ2-1	NA	TRBV6-1	TGTGCCAGCAGTGAAGCCGGGACTAGCGGTTACAATGAGCAGTTCTTC	CASSEAGTSGYNEQFF
NA	TRBJ2-1	NA	TRBV28	TGTGCCAGCAGTTTCGTTCAGGTCCATGAGCAGTTCTTC	CASSFVQVHEQFF
NA	TRBJ2-1	NA	TRBV13	TGTGCCAGCAGCTTAGGCGACGGAGGCTACAATGAGCAGTTCTTC	CASSLGDGGYNEQFF
NA	TRBJ2-1	NA	TRBV29-1	TGCAGCGTTCAGCGGAGGACCAATGAGCAGTTCTTC	CSVQRRTNEQFF
TRBD2	TRBJ2-7	once	TRBV25-1	TGTGCCAGCAGTGCATTACTAGCGGGAGCGGACGAGCAGTACTTC	CASSALLAGADEQYF
TRBD1	TRBJ2-3	NA	TRBV14	TGTGCCAGCAGCCAATGGACAGGAAGGTTCACAGATACGCAGTATTTT	CASSQWTGRFTDTQYF